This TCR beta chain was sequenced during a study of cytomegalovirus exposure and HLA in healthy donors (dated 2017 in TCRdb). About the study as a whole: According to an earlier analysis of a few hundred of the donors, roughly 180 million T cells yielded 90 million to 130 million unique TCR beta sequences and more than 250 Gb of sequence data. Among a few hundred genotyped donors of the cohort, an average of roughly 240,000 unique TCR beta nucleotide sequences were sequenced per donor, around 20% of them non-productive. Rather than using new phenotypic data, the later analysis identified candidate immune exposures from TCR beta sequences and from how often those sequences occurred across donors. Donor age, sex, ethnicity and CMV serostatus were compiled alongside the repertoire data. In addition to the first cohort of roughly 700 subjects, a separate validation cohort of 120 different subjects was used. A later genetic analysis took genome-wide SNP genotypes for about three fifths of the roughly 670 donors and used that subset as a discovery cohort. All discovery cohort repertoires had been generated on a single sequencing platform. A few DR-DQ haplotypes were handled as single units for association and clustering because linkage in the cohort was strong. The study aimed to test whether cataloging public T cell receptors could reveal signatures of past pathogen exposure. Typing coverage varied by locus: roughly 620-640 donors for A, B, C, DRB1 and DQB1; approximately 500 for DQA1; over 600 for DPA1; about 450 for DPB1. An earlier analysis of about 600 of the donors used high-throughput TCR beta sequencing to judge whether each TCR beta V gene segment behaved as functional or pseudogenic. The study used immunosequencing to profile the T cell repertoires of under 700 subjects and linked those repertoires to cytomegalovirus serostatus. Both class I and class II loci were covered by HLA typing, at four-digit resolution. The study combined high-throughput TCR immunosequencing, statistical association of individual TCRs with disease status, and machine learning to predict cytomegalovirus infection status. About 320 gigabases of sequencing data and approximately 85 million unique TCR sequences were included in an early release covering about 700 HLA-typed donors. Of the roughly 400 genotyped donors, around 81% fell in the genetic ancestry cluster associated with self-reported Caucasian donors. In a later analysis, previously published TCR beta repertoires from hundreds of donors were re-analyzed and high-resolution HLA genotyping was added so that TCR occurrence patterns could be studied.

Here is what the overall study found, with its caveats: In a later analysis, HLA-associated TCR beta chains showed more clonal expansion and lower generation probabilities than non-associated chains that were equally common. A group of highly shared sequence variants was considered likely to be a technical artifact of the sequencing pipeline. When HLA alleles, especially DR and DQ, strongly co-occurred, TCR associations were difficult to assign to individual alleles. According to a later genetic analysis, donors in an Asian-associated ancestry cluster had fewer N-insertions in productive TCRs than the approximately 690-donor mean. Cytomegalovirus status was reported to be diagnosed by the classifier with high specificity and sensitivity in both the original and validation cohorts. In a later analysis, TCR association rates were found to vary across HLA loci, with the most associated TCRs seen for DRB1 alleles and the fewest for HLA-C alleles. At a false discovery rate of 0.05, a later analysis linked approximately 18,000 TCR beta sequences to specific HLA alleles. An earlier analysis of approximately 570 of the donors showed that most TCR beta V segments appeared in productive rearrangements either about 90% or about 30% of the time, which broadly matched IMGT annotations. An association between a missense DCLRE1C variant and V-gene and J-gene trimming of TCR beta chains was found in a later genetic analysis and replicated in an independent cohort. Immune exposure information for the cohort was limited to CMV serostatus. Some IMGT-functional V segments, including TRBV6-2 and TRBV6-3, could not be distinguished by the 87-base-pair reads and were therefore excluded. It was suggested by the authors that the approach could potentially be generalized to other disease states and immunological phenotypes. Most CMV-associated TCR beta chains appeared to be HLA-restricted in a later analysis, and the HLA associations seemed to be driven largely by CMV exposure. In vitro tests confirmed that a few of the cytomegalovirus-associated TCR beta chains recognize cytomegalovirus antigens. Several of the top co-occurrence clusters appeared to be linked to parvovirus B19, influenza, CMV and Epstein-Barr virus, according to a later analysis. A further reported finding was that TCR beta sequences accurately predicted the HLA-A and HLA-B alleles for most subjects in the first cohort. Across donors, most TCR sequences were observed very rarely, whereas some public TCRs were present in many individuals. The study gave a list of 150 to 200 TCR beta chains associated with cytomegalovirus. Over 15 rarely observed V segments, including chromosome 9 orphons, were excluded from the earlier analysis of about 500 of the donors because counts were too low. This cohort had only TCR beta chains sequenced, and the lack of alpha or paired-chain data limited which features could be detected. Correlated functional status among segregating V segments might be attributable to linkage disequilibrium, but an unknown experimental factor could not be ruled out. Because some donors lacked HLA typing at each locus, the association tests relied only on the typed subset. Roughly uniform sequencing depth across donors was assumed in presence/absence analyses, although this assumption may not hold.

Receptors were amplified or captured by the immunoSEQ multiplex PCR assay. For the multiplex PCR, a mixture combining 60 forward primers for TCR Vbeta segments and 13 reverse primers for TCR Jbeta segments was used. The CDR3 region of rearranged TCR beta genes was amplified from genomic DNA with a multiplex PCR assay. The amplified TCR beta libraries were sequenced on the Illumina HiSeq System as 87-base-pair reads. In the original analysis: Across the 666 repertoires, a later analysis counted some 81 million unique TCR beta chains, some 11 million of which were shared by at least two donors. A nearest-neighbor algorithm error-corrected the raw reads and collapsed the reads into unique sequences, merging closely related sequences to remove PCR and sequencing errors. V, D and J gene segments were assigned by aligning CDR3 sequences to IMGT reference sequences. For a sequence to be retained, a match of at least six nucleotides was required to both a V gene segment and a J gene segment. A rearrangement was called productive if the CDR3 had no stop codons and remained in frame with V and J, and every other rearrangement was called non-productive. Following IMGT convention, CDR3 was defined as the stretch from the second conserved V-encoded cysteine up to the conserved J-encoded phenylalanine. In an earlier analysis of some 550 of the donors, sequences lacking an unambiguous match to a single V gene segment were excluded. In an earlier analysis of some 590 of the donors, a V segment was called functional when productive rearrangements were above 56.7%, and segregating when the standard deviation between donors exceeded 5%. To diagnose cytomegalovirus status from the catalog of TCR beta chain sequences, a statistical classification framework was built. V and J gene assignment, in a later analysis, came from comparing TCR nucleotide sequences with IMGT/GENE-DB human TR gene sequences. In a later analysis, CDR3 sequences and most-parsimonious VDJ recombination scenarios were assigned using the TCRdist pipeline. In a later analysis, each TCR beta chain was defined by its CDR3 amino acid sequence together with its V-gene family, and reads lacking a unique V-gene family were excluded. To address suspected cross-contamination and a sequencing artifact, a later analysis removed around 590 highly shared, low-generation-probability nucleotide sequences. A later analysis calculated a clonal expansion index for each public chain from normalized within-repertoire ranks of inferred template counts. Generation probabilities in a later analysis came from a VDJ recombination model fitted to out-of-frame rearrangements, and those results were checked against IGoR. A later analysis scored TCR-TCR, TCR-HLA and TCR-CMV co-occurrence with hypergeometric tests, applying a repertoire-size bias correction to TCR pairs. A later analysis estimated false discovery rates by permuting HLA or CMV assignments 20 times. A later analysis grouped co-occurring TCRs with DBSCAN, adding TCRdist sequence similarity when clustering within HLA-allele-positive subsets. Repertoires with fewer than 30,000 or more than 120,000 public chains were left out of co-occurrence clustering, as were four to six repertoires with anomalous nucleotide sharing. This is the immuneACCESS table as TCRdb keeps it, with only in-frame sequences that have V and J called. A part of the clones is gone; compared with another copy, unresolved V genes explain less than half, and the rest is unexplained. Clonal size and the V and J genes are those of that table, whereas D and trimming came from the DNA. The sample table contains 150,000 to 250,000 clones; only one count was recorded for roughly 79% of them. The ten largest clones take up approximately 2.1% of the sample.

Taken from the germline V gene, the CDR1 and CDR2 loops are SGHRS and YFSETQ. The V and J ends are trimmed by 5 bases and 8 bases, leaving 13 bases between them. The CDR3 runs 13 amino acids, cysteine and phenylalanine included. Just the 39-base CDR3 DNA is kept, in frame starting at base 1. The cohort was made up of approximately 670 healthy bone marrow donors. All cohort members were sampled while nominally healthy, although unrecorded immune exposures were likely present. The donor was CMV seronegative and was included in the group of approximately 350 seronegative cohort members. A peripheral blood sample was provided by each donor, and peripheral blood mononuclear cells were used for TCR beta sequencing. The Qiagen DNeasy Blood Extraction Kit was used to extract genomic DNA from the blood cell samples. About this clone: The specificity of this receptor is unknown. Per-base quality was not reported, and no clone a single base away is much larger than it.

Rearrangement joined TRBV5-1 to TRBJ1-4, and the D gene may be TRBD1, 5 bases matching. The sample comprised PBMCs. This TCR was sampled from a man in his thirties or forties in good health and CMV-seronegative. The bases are TGCGCCAGCAGTTCAGGGACTAGCGAAAAACTGTTTTTT. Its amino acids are CASSSGTSEKLFF.